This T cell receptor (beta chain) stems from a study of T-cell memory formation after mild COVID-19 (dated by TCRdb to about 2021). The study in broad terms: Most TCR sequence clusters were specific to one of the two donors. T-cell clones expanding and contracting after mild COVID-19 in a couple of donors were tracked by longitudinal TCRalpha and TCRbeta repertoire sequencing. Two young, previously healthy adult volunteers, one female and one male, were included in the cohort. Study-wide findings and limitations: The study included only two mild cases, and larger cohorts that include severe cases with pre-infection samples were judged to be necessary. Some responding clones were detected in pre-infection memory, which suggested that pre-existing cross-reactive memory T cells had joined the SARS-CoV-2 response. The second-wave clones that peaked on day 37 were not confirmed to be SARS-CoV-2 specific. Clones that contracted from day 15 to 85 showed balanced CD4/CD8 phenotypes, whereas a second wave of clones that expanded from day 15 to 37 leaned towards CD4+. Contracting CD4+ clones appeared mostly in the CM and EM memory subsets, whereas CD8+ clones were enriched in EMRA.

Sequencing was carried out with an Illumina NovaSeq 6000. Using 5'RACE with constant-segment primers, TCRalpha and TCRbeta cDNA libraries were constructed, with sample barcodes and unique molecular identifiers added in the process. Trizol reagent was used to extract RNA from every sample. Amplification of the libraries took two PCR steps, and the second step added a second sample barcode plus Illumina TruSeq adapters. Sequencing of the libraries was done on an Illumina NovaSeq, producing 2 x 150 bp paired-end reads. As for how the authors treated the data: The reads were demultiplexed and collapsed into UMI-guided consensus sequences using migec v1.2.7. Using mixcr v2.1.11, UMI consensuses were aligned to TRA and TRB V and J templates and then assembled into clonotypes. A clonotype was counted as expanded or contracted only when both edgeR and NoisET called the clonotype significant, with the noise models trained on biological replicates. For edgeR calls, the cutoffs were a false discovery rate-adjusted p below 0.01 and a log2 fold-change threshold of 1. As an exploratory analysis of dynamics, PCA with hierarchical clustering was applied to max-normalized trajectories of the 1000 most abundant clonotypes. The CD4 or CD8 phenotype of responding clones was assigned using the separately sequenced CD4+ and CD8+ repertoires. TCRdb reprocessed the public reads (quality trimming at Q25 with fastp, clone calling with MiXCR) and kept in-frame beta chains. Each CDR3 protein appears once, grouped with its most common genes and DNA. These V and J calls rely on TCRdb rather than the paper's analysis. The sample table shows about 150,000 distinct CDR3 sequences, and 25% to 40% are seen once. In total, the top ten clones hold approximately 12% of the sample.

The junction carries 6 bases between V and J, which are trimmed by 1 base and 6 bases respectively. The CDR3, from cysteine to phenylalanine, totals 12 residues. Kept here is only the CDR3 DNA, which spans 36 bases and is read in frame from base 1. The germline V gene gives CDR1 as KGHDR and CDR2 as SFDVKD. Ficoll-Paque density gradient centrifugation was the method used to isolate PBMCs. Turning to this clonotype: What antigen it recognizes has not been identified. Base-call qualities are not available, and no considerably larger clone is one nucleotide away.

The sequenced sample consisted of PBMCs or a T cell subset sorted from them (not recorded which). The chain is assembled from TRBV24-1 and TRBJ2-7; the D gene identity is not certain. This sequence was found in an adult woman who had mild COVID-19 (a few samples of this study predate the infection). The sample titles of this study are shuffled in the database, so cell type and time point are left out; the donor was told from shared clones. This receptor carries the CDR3 CATSDFSSEQYF. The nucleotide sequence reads TGTGCCACCAGTGATTTTAGCTCCGAGCAGTACTTC.